The TCR beta chain described here comes from a study of OX40 agonist ivuxolimab in advanced cancers. The sample holds one count of this clone. Profiled with immunoSEQ multiplex PCR; TCRdb holds only in-frame clones, not every one. Here the sample spans about 110,000 clones, about 91% being singletons. The specimen comprised CD4+ or CD8+ T cells sorted from blood, sampled in a trial of the OX40 agonist ivuxolimab. This clonotype was sampled from an adult with an advanced solid tumor such as melanoma, head and neck, liver or kidney cancer.

This CDR3 is CASSPLGFSGNTIYF. The CDR3 nucleotides are TGTGCCAGCAGCCCCCTAGGGTTCTCTGGAAACACCATATATTTT. This chain joins TRBV28 and TRBJ1-3; D remains ambiguous. Germline V CDR1 and CDR2: MDHEN, SYDVKM. Trimming cost V 6 bases and J 0 bases, with 12 bases left between them. The CDR3 sequence is 15 residues long.